This TCR beta chain was sequenced during a study of blood T cell repertoires in COVID-19. Study-level background: T cells, B-cell-depleted T cells, or PBMCs provided the cDNA or gDNA that served as material.

The CDR3 runs 14 residues. The germline V gene encodes CDR1 SGHKS and CDR2 YYEKEE (reference sequence). The V gene lost 0 bases and the J gene lost 12 bases, with 13 bases spanning the gap. Profiling relied on immunoSEQ multiplex PCR, and the TCRdb table lists in-frame clones only, not all of them. The sample has approximately 100,000 clones, 80% to 90% seen once; the top ten hold 4% to 5%. The sample comprised peripheral blood. The chain employs TRBV5-5 and TRBJ1-6; D possibly corresponds to TRBD1 (5 bases). The sequence was obtained from a human donor with COVID-19, enrolled during active disease. The donor label of this sample is uncertain. CDR3 residues: CASSLETAALPLHF. In DNA, the CDR3 is TGTGCCAGCAGCTTGGAGACAGCCGCCCTACCCCTCCACTTT.